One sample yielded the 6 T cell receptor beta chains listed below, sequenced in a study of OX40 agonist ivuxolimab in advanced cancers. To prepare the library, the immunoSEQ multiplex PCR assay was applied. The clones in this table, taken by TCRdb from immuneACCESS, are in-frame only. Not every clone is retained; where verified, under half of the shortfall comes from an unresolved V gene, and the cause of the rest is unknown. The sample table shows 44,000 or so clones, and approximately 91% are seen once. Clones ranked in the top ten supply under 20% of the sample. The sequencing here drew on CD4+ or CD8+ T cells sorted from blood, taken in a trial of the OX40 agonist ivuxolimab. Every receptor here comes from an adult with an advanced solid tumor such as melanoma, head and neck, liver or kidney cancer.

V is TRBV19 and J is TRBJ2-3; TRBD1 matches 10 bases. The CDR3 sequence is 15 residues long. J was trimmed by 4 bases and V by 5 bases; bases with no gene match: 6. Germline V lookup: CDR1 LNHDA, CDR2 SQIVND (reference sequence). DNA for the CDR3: TGTGCCAGTAGTGCCCGGGACAGGGGCCCAGATACGCAGTATTTT. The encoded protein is CASSARDRGPDTQYF.

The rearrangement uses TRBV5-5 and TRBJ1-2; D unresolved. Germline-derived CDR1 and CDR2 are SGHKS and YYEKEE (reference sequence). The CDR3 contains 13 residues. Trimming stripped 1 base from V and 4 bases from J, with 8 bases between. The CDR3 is CASSLSPSYGYTF. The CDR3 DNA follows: TGTGCCAGCAGCTTGTCCCCCTCCTATGGCTACACCTTC.

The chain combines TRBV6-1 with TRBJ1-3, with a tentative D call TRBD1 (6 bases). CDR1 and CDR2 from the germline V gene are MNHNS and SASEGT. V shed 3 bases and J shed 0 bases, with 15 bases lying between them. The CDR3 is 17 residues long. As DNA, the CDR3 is TGTGCCAGCAGTGAGCCCAGGGGAGACTACTCTGGAAACACCATATATTTT. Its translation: CASSEPRGDYSGNTIYF.

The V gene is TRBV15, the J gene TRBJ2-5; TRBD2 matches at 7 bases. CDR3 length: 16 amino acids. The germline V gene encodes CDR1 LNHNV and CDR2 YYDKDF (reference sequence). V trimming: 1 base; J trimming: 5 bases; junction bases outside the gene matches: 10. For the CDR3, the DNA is TGTGCCACCAGCAGAGTACGCCAGCGGGGTAACGAGACCCAGTACTTC. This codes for CATSRVRQRGNETQYF.

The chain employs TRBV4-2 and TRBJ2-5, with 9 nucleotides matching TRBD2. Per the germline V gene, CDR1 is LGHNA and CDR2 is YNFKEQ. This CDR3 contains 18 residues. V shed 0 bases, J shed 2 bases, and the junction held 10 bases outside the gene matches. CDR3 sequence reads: CASSQDLQGLAIQETQYF. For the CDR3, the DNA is TGTGCCAGCAGCCAAGATCTACAGGGACTAGCCATTCAAGAGACCCAGTACTTC.

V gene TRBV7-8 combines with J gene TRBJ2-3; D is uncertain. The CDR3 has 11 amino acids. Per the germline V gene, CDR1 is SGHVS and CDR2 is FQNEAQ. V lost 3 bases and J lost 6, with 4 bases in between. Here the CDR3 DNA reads TGTGCCAGCAGCTTTGGGGATACGCAGTATTTT. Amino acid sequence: CASSFGDTQYF.